One and the same sample provided the 13 T cell receptor beta chains below, sequenced in a study of blood T cell repertoires in COVID-19. TCRdb keeps only in-frame clones here, not all; method: immunoSEQ multiplex PCR. This sample has a few hundred thousand clones; over 85% occur once, and the top ten carry about a tenth. The sample was PBMCs or T cells enriched from blood (not recorded which). The receptors here all came from a woman aged 25 to 45 who had recovered from COVID-19.

This chain connects TRBV29-1 to TRBJ2-3; D is uncertain. The CDR3 is 14 residues long. Germline-derived CDR1 and CDR2 are SQVTM and ANQGSEA. V shed 5 bases and J shed 0 bases, with 12 bases lying between them. CDR3 in DNA: TGCAGCGTTAAAGTCCGTAAAAGCACAGATACGCAGTATTTT. This translates into CSVKVRKSTDTQYF.

This clone appeared a few times. This sequence joins TRBV3-1 (or the pseudogene TRBV3-2) and TRBJ2-2; 7 bases are shared with TRBD1. CDR3 length: 15 residues. Germline CDR1 LGHDT, CDR2 YNNKEL (reference sequence). Trimming removed 1 base from V and 1 base from J; junction bases left unmatched: 0. The CDR3 DNA sequence: TGTGCCAGCAGCCAAGGGACAGGGAACACCGGGGAGCTGTTTTTT. The encoded protein is CASSQGTGNTGELFF.

This sequence joins TRBV20-1 and TRBJ2-1, with 8 nucleotides matching TRBD1. Germline trimming cut 3 bases from V and 8 bases from J; bases unmatched to any gene: 12. Germline CDR1 reads DFQATT; CDR2 reads SNEGSKA (reference sequence). The CDR3 sequence is 15 residues long. The CDR3 nucleotides read TGCAGTGCTAGTCTTAAGACAGGGGAAGCGGATGAGCAGTTCTTC. Its translation is CSASLKTGEADEQFF.

This clone was counted once. The same CDR3 also results from other DNA sequences found in this sample. DNA for the CDR3: TGTGCCAGCAGCCTACCTAGGTGGCAGGGGAAACTCTCCGGCGGGCAGCCCCAGCATTTT. Translating gives CASSLPRWQGKLSGGQPQHF. V is TRBV28 and J is TRBJ1-5; possible D gene TRBD1, 6 bases. The ends were cut back, 6 bases at V and 7 bases at J, with 34 bases in the middle. Germline lookup yields CDR1 MDHEN and CDR2 SYDVKM. The CDR3 is made up of 20 amino acids.

The chain recombines TRBV7-9 with TRBJ1-1; D not resolved. Germline values: CDR1 SEHNR, CDR2 FQNEAQ (reference sequence). Deletions cut 7 bases from V and 0 bases from J, with 12 bases between. The CDR3 is 14 amino acids. In DNA form, the CDR3 reads TGTGCCAGCACCCAGGCGGGAATGAACACTGAAGCTTTCTTT. It yields the protein CASTQAGMNTEAFF.

The chain links TRBV6-4 to TRBJ2-1, with 8 nucleotides matching TRBD2. V trimming: 2 bases; J trimming: 9 bases; junction bases outside the gene matches: 9. CDR1 is MRHNA, CDR2 SNTAGT, per germline. CDR3 length: 15 residues. The CDR3 loop is CASSDGGLAKGEQFF. CDR3 nucleotides: TGTGCCAGCAGTGACGGCGGACTAGCAAAGGGTGAGCAGTTCTTC.

The CDR3 region has the DNA TGTGCCAGCAGCCAAGAGAATCACAGGGTTTTTGTCACTGAAGCTTTCTTT. Protein sequence: CASSQENHRVFVTEAFF. V gene TRBV3-1 (or the pseudogene TRBV3-2) combines with J gene TRBJ1-1, with D perhaps matching TRBD1 (6 bases). CDR3 length: 17 residues. Germline V CDR1 and CDR2: LGHDT, YNNKEL (reference sequence). Trimming took off 0 bases at V and 4 bases at J, with 18 bases between the two ends.

The chain couples TRBV10-2 to TRBJ2-1; D perhaps matches TRBD2 (6 bases). The germline CDR1 and CDR2 sequences are WSHSY and SAAADI. V dropped 6 bases and J dropped 6 bases, with 15 bases sitting between them. The CDR3 totals 14 residues. DNA of the CDR3: TGCGCCAGCAGGGACTATAACCCGACCAATGAGCAGTTCTTC. Its protein product is CASRDYNPTNEQFF.

The genes are TRBV10-3 and TRBJ1-2; TRBD1 matches 8 bases. The germline gives CDR1 ENHRY, CDR2 SYGVKD. J gave up 7 bases and V 2 bases, and 0 bases lay outside the gene matches. The CDR3 contains 12 residues. CDR3 protein: CAISEGQGGYTF. Here the CDR3 DNA reads TGTGCCATCAGTGAGGGACAGGGTGGCTACACCTTC.

The V gene is TRBV4-2, the J gene TRBJ2-1; tentatively, D is TRBD2 (6 bases). Per the germline V gene, CDR1 is LGHNA and CDR2 is YNFKEQ. This CDR3 contains 18 residues. Trimming pared 0 bases from V and 8 bases from J, leaving 23 bases between. For the CDR3, the DNA is TGTGCCAGCAGCCAAGATTTACTTGGCGGCGGGGTACGCGATGAGCAGTTCTTC. This gives the protein CASSQDLLGGGVRDEQFF.

The chain uses TRBV29-1 and TRBJ1-1; D may be TRBD1 (6 bases). The CDR3 runs to 14 residues. V gave up 4 bases and J gave up 5 bases, with 17 bases separating them. Germline V gives CDR1 SQVTM, CDR2 ANQGSEA. In nucleotides, the CDR3 is TGCAGCGTTGGCACAGGGCTTTGGGAGACTGAAGCTTTCTTT. Its protein product is CSVGTGLWETEAFF.

The V and J genes are TRBV25-1 and TRBJ1-6, with 7 bases fitting TRBD1. There are 13 residues in the CDR3. V was pared by 8 bases and J by 8 bases, with 6 bases of the junction left unmatched. Germline V gene sequence: CDR1 MGHDK, CDR2 SYGVNS. Here the CDR3 reads CASGTVFDSPLHF. The CDR3, as DNA: TGTGCCAGCGGGACAGTTTTTGATTCACCCCTCCACTTT.

V gene TRBV19 combines with J gene TRBJ1-4, with D unclear. The CDR3 is 15 residues long. Trimming removed 2 bases at V and 0 bases at J, with 7 bases between. Germline CDR1 reads LNHDA; CDR2 reads SQIVND (reference sequence). Written as DNA, the CDR3 is TGTGCCAGTAGTATATGGGGAGCAACTAATGAAAAACTGTTTTTT. The encoded protein is CASSIWGATNEKLFF.